This TCR beta chain originates from a study of cytomegalovirus exposure and HLA in healthy donors. PCR amplification relied on 60 Vbeta primers (plus 13 Jbeta primers). Here immunoSEQ multiplex PCR was the method, and the copy in TCRdb shows in-frame clones only, minus some. The sample consists of under 200,000 clones, 79% of them appearing once. The CDR3 runs 13 residues. CDR1 and CDR2 (germline): MNHNS, SASEGT. V was cut by 6 bases and J by 0 bases, with 6 bases left in between. This clone was recorded only once. The chain couples TRBV6-1 to TRBJ2-1; D might be TRBD1 (6 bases). The clonotype was recovered from a man aged 40-50 years in good health and CMV-seronegative. The sequenced material came from PBMCs. The CDR3 bases are TGTGCCAGCAGGGGGGCCTCCTACAATGAGCAGTTCTTC. Translation: CASRGASYNEQFF.